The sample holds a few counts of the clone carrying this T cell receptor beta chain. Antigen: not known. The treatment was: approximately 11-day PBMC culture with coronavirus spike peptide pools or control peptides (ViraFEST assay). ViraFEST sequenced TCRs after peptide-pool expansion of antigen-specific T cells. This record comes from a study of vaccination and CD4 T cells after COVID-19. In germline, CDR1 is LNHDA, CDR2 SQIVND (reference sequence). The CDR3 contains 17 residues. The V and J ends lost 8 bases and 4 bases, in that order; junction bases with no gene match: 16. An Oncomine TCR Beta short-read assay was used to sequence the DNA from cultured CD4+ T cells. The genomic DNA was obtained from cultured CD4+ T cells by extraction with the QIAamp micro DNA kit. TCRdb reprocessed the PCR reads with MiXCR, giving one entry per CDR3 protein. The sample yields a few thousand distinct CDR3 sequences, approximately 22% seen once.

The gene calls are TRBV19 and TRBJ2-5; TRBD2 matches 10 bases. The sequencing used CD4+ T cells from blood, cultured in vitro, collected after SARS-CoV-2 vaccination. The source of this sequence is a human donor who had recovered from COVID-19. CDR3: CASAPGVLAGGGETQYF. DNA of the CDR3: TGTGCCAGTGCCCCTGGAGTATTAGCGGGGGGCGGAGAGACCCAGTACTTC.